The 7 T cell receptor beta chains listed next were all sequenced from one sample in a study of blood T cell repertoires in COVID-19. Measured with immunoSEQ multiplex PCR; TCRdb has only the in-frame clones, and not every one. Of about 47,000 clones listed, 65% to 85% were seen once; the top ten hold 1.6%. Sequences were obtained from peripheral blood. These receptors all come from a man aged 50-59 years with acute or convalescent COVID-19.

The chain uses TRBV28 and TRBJ2-1; 7 bases are a match to TRBD2. In germline, CDR1 is MDHEN, CDR2 SYDVKM. This CDR3 has 15 residues. The V and J ends lost 7 bases and 9 bases, in that order; junction bases with no gene match: 15. Here the CDR3 reads CASTFMGGGYGEQFF. Written as DNA, the CDR3 is TGTGCCAGCACCTTTATGGGGGGGGGATACGGTGAGCAGTTCTTC.

The chain uses TRBV24-1 and TRBJ2-2; D is perhaps TRBD1 (6 bases). V was cut by 3 bases and J by 2 bases, with 18 bases left in between. Germline CDR1 is KGHDR and CDR2 is SFDVKD. The CDR3 is 18 residues long. The CDR3 DNA reads as TGTGCCACCAGTGATCCCCGACGAGACAGGAGAAACACCGGGGAGCTGTTTTTT. Translation: CATSDPRRDRRNTGELFF.

The chain employs TRBV24-1 and TRBJ2-1; possible D gene TRBD1, 6 bases. This CDR3 is built from 14 residues. Per germline, CDR1 KGHDR and CDR2 SFDVKD. Trimming pared 9 bases from V and 9 bases from J, leaving 20 bases between. In DNA, the CDR3 is TGTGCCACCGAGAGAAGACAGGCTCGGGGTGAGCAGTTCTTC. This gives the protein CATERRQARGEQFF.

This CDR3 reads CASSVEGQVSYNSPLHF. The CDR3 DNA reads TGTGCCAGCAGCGTAGAGGGACAGGTATCCTATAATTCACCCCTCCACTTT. The rearrangement uses TRBV9 and TRBJ1-6; 8 nucleotides match TRBD1. Unmatched junction bases numbered 3, after V lost 0 bases and J lost 1 base. The CDR3 runs 17 residues. From germline, CDR1 is SGDLS and CDR2 YYNGEE.

This clone was observed a few times. The V gene is TRBV7-9, the J gene TRBJ2-7; D might be TRBD2 (6 bases). Germline CDR1 and CDR2: SEHNR and FQNEAQ (reference sequence). V was clipped by 1 base and J by 5 bases, with 9 bases between them. CDR3 size: 13 residues. The CDR3 is CASSLDGSHEQYF. DNA for the CDR3: TGTGCCAGCAGCTTAGACGGGAGCCACGAGCAGTACTTC.

The rearrangement uses TRBV5-4 and TRBJ1-2; no definite D call. V lost 4 bases and J 8 bases, leaving 21 bases between the germline ends. The germline gives CDR1 SGHNT, CDR2 YYREEE (reference sequence). CDR3 length: 15 residues. The CDR3 loop is CASSLITREANGYTF. The CDR3 region has the DNA TGTGCCAGCAGCCTCATCACTCGGGAGGCTAACGGCTACACCTTC.

The chain combines TRBV24-1 with TRBJ1-5; a weak D match, TRBD1 (6 bases). Trimming stripped 0 bases from V and 0 bases from J, with 8 bases between. Germline V gene sequence: CDR1 KGHDR, CDR2 SFDVKD. The CDR3 has 16 residues. The CDR3 sequence is CATSDLGGYSNQPQHF. The CDR3 nucleotides read TGTGCCACCAGTGATTTGGGGGGCTATAGCAATCAGCCCCAGCATTTT.